The present TCR beta chain was sequenced within a study of Graves' ophthalmopathy and Graves' hyperthyroidism. Concerning this clonotype: The antigen is not known.

Study results and caveats: The authors also found most expanded thyroid clonotypes above 0.001 frequency in blood.

The V gene's germline CDR1 is SQVTM and CDR2 ANQGSEA. Trimming took 7 bases from V and 1 from J; bases not matched to a gene: 5. The CDR3 length is 13 residues. Amplification from RNA transcripts yielded the TCR beta CDR3 regions. RT-PCR was first run with HTBI primers, then multiplex PCR in a second round. TCRdb recomputed calls from the multiplex PCR reads with MiXCR, one row per CDR3 protein. Counted here are about 590,000 distinct CDR3 sequences, under 45% occurring once; the ten biggest clones make up less than 4.5%. The sequence came from an adult man with Graves' hyperthyroidism. What was sequenced was peripheral blood or thyroid tissue (not recorded which). The gene calls are TRBV29-1 and TRBJ1-1, with 8 bases identical to TRBD1. CDR3 residues: CSGAGGPNTEAFF. The CDR3 DNA is TGCAGCGGAGCAGGGGGCCCGAACACTGAAGCTTTCTTT.